These 24 T cell receptor beta chains were sequenced from one sample in a study of OX40 agonist ivuxolimab in advanced cancers. Using immunoSEQ multiplex PCR, the repertoire was profiled, and TCRdb retains in-frame clones only, with some absent. The table records tens of thousands of clones, about nine tenths of them present only once. The source material was CD4+ or CD8+ T cells sorted from blood, sampled in a trial of the OX40 agonist ivuxolimab. All receptors derive from an adult with an advanced solid tumor such as melanoma, head and neck, liver or kidney cancer.

The chain has TRBV28 and TRBJ2-5, with 10 bases matching TRBD2. The V and J ends lost 1 base and 1 base, in that order; junction bases with no gene match: 0. Germline assignment: CDR1 MDHEN and CDR2 SYDVKM. This CDR3 spans 15 amino acids. The CDR3 region is CASSLSSGSQETQYF. The DNA for the CDR3 is TGTGCCAGCAGTTTATCTAGCGGGAGCCAAGAGACCCAGTACTTC.

In its sample, this clone was seen once. The chain has TRBV2 and TRBJ1-1; D gene unclear. The germline CDR1 and CDR2 sequences are SNHLY and FYNNEI. The V and J ends lost 7 bases and 0 bases respectively, with 15 bases between them. The CDR3 consists of 15 residues. The CDR3: CASKRERTMNTEAFF. The DNA for the CDR3 is TGTGCCAGCAAAAGGGAGAGGACCATGAACACTGAAGCTTTCTTT.

This clone was seen only a few times. The gene calls are TRBV6-5 and TRBJ1-1; the D gene is possibly TRBD1 (5 bases). Trimming pared 5 bases from V and 9 bases from J, leaving 13 bases between. CDR3 length: 12 residues. CDR1 MNHEY and CDR2 SVGAGI come from the germline V gene. CDR3 sequence: CASSVRVQKAFF. Here the CDR3 DNA reads TGTGCCAGCAGTGTCAGGGTTCAAAAAGCTTTCTTT.

Points on this clone: At one boundary the junction diverges from the germline segment, which might be a read error. The chain employs TRBV6-5 and TRBJ2-7, with a possible D match to TRBD2 (5 bases). CDR3 length equals 12 residues. Per germline, CDR1 MNHEY and CDR2 SVGAGI. Written as DNA, the CDR3 is TGTGCCAGCAGTCCTCGGAGCGGCGGATTGCACTTC. Its protein is CASSPRSGGLHF.

The V call is TRBV6-5, the J call TRBJ1-3; the D gene is possibly TRBD1 (6 bases). V was trimmed by 5 bases and J by 1 base, leaving 12 bases between them. The V gene's germline CDR1 is MNHEY and CDR2 SVGAGI. The CDR3 consists of 15 residues. CDR3 nucleotide sequence: TGTGCCAGCAGTCCGAACAGGGCGTCTGGAAACACCATATATTTT. This sequence encodes CASSPNRASGNTIYF.

The V gene is TRBV9, the J gene TRBJ2-3; weak D call: TRBD1 (5 bases). This CDR3 region has 16 residues. CDR1 is SGDLS, CDR2 YYNGEE, per germline. The germline V and J ends were trimmed by 3 bases and 1 base, with 15 bases remaining between them. The CDR3 region has the DNA TGTGCCAGCAGCGCCCCCACGGACATCCGCACAGATACGCAGTATTTT. Its translation: CASSAPTDIRTDTQYF.

V gene TRBV9 combines with J gene TRBJ2-5; D not resolved. Germline CDR1 and CDR2: SGDLS and YYNGEE. The CDR3 has 13 residues. Trimming removed 1 base at V and 3 bases at J, with 7 bases between. The CDR3 region has the DNA TGTGCCAGCAGCGTATCACGGGAAGAGACCCAGTACTTC. This sequence encodes CASSVSREETQYF. The whole variable domain, filled in from reference TRBV9 and TRBJ2-5, reads DSGVTQTPKHLITATGQRVTLRCSPRSGDLSVYWYQQSLDQGLQFLIQYYNGEERAKGNILERFSAQQFPDLHSELNLSSLELGDSALYFCASSVSREETQYFGPGTRLLVL.

The rearrangement joins TRBV5-6 to TRBJ1-6; D unclear. The germline V gene encodes CDR1 SGHDT and CDR2 YYEEEE. The CDR3 length is 15 residues. The V gene lost 1 base and the J gene lost 7 bases, with 12 bases spanning the gap. The CDR3 sequence: CASSLSFRVNSPLHF. The CDR3 DNA reads TGTGCCAGCAGCTTGAGCTTCCGGGTAAATTCACCCCTCCACTTT.

V is TRBV7-8 and J is TRBJ2-2, with D hard to call. The germline V gene encodes CDR1 SGHVS and CDR2 FQNEAQ. The CDR3 extends over 14 amino acids. The germline V and J ends were trimmed by 2 bases and 0 bases, with 4 bases remaining between them. In DNA, the CDR3 is TGTGCCAGCAGCTTACTAGCGAACACCGGGGAGCTGTTTTTT. Protein: CASSLLANTGELFF.

The chain links TRBV19 to TRBJ1-5; no clear D. Germline CDR1 LNHDA, CDR2 SQIVND (reference sequence). Trimming removed 3 bases at V and 6 bases at J, with 9 bases between. This CDR3 is 13 amino acids long. The CDR3 nucleotides are TGTGCCAGTAGTATTCTGGGGTCTCAGCCCCAGCATTTT. This encodes CASSILGSQPQHF.

This chain links TRBV7-9 with TRBJ1-5; perhaps TRBD1 as D (5 bases). CDR3 size: 15 residues. Germline-derived CDR1 and CDR2 are SEHNR and FQNEAQ (reference sequence). Trimming shortened V by 3 bases and J by 3 bases, and 12 bases separated the two germline ends. CDR3 coding DNA: TGTGCCAGCAGCTTTTTCCAGGGTGACAATCAGCCCCAGCATTTT. Its protein is CASSFFQGDNQPQHF.

A single count supports this clone. Sequence at one end of the junction differs from germline and may be a read error. This chain's CDR3 is CASSSKRGLAGALTGELFF. The CDR3 DNA sequence: TGCGCCAGCAGCTCCAAAAGGGGACTAGCGGGAGCACTCACCGGAGAGCTGTTTTTT. The genes are TRBV5-1 and TRBJ2-2, with TRBD2 matching over 14 bases. This CDR3 contains 19 residues. Germline V gene data show CDR1 as SGHRS and CDR2 as YFSETQ.

V is TRBV11-3 and J is TRBJ2-1; 8 nucleotides match TRBD1. Germline V lookup: CDR1 SGHNT, CDR2 YENEEA. V lost 5 bases to trimming and J lost 5 bases; unmatched junction nucleotides: 11. This CDR3 is 16 amino acids long. For the CDR3, the DNA is TGTGCCAGCAGCCAGACCCGGGACAGGTTTAACAATGAGCAGTTCTTC. This codes for CASSQTRDRFNNEQFF.

This sequence joins TRBV27 and TRBJ1-1; D call uncertain. Per the germline V gene, CDR1 is MNHEY and CDR2 is SMNVEV (reference sequence). This CDR3 has 14 amino acids. Trimming took 6 bases from V and 1 from J, leaving 12 bases between them. CDR3 nucleotides: TGTGCCAGCAGCCGAGGCACAGCGAACACTGAAGCTTTCTTT. As protein: CASSRGTANTEAFF.

The rearrangement uses TRBV11-3 and TRBJ2-7, with 9 bases that match TRBD2. CDR3 length: 15 amino acids. The junction had 6 bases not matched to a gene; V was cut back by 3 bases and J by 3 bases. Germline loops: CDR1 SGHNT, CDR2 YENEEA. The DNA for the CDR3 is TGTGCCAGCAGCTTGGAAGCGACTAGCGGCTACGAGCAGTACTTC. Protein: CASSLEATSGYEQYF.

The chain employs TRBV2 and TRBJ1-2; unclear D gene. In germline, CDR1 is SNHLY, CDR2 FYNNEI. Trimming took 1 base from V and 4 from J, leaving 4 bases between them. CDR3 size: 12 residues. Here the CDR3 DNA reads TGTGCCAGCAGTGAAGGGGGCTATGGCTACACCTTC. Translation gives CASSEGGYGYTF. Full variable domain (outside the CDR3, taken from reference TRBV2 and TRBJ1-2): EPEVTQTPSHQVTQMGQEVILRCVPISNHLYFYWYRQILGQKVEFLVSFYNNEISEKSEIFDDQFSVERPDGSNFTLKIRSTKLEDSAMYFCASSEGGYGYTFGSGTRLTVV.

This chain joins TRBV6-6 and TRBJ1-5; D uncertain. CDR1 and CDR2 from the germline V gene are MNHNY and SVGAGI (reference sequence). This CDR3 has 14 residues. The V gene lost 0 bases and the J gene lost 5 bases, with 8 bases spanning the gap. The CDR3, as DNA: TGTGCCAGCAGTTACTCGAGGGAGTATCAGCCCCAGCATTTT. Translated: CASSYSREYQPQHF.

The CDR3 sequence: CASSDVTSGSSYEQYF. As DNA, the CDR3 is TGTGCCAGCAGTGATGTGACTAGCGGGAGCTCCTACGAGCAGTACTTC. The chain is built from TRBV2 and TRBJ2-7; 12 bases line up with TRBD2. The CDR3 covers 16 residues. Germline CDR1 and CDR2: SNHLY and FYNNEI. The ends lost 3 bases at V and 0 bases at J; junction bases unmatched: 3.

This clone was recorded only once. The chain has TRBV6-5 and TRBJ1-2; TRBD1 matches 8 bases. V trimming: 6 bases; J trimming: 4 bases; junction bases outside the gene matches: 4. Germline V gene sequence: CDR1 MNHEY, CDR2 SVGAGI. The CDR3 sequence is 13 residues long. CDR3 DNA: TGTGCCAGCAGATCCGGGACAGGCTATGGCTACACCTTC. Amino acids: CASRSGTGYGYTF.

The V gene is TRBV5-1, the J gene TRBJ1-2; D not resolved. V was cut by 0 bases and J by 7 bases, with 16 bases left in between. Germline values: CDR1 SGHRS, CDR2 YFSETQ. CDR3 length equals 15 residues. The CDR3: CASSLGGQAVGGYTF. CDR3 nucleotide sequence: TGCGCCAGCAGCTTGGGAGGTCAGGCTGTTGGTGGCTACACCTTC. The full variable domain, rest sourced from reference TRBV5-1 and TRBJ1-2, is KAGVTQTPRYLIKTRGQQVTLSCSPISGHRSVSWYQQTPGQGLQFLFEYFSETQRNKGNFPGRFSGRQFSNSRSEMNVSTLELGDSALYLCASSLGGQAVGGYTFGSGTRLTVV.

V usage is TRBV5-4 and J usage is TRBJ1-2, with a possible D match to TRBD1 (5 bases). The CDR3 covers 15 residues. Trimming stripped 4 bases from V and 2 bases from J, with 15 bases between. Germline V gene lookup returns CDR1 SGHNT and CDR2 YYREEE (reference sequence). CDR3 DNA sequence: TGTGCCAGCAGCCAAGACGGGGGGTCGAACTATGGCTACACCTTC. This codes for CASSQDGGSNYGYTF.

A few counts support this clone. The rearrangement joins TRBV7-9 to TRBJ2-5, with 7 positions matching TRBD2. The junction had 13 bases not matched to a gene; V was cut back by 5 bases and J by 4 bases. This CDR3 region has 16 residues. Per germline, CDR1 SEHNR and CDR2 FQNEAQ (reference sequence). The CDR3 region has the DNA TGTGCCAGCAGCCCAACAACTTCGGGGGGTGGAGAGACCCAGTACTTC. This codes for CASSPTTSGGGETQYF.

The CDR3 here is CASTSRSDTEAFF. The CDR3 DNA is TGCGCCAGCACCTCCCGGTCGGACACTGAAGCTTTCTTT. This chain uses TRBV5-1 with TRBJ1-1; D is ambiguous. CDR3 length equals 13 residues. CDR1 and CDR2 from the germline V gene are SGHRS and YFSETQ. The germline V and J ends were trimmed by 6 bases and 3 bases, with 12 bases remaining between them.

This chain uses TRBV11-2 with TRBJ1-1; D uncertain. CDR1 and CDR2 from the germline V gene are SGHAT and FQNNGV. CDR3 length: 15 amino acids. V was pared by 7 bases and J by 1 base, with 16 bases between. The CDR3 protein is CASTLQLHPNTEAFF. Written as DNA, the CDR3 is TGTGCCAGCACTCTCCAACTCCACCCGAACACTGAAGCTTTCTTT.